This TCR beta chain originates from a study of T cells expressing NK-cell markers. TCRdb reprocessed the 5' RACE reads and stores each CDR3 protein as one record, lacking DNA. The specimen's table records roughly 430,000 distinct CDR3 sequences. CDR3 length: 13 residues. Per germline, CDR1 SGHNT and CDR2 YYREEE (reference sequence). The chain links TRBV5-4 to TRBJ2-3. Input material: blood T cells: a sorted CD56 or NKG2C T cell subset, CD4+ or CD8+ T cells, or bulk PBMC T cells (not recorded which). The sequence derives from a woman between 18 and 70 years old in good health. The CDR3 reads CASSGELTDTQYF. Using reference TRBV5-4 and TRBJ2-3 for the parts outside the CDR3, the full variable domain is ETGVTQSPTHLIKTRGQQVTLRCSSQSGHNTVSWYQQALGQGPQFIFQYYREEENGRGNFPPRFSGLQFPNYSSELNVNALELDDSALYLCASSGELTDTQYFGPGTRLTVL.